This TCR beta chain was sequenced during a study of blood T cell repertoires in COVID-19. Turning to the study itself: Samples representing acute and convalescent COVID-19 were sourced from the United States, Italy and Spain. T cells, B-cell-depleted T cells, or PBMCs provided the cDNA or gDNA that served as material.

In the study's own analysis: The assay estimated nucleated cells by amplifying reference gene primers. Clones were sequenced by immunoSEQ multiplex PCR, and TCRdb holds only the in-frame ones, with some missing. V and J calls and clone size are given by that table; D and trimming were obtained from the DNA. The sample has 250,000 or so clones; about 80% are singletons. The CDR3 runs to 13 residues. The V and J ends lost 10 bases and 4 bases, in that order; junction bases with no gene match: 6. What was sequenced was peripheral blood. The receptor was isolated from an elderly man with acute or convalescent COVID-19. The genes are TRBV23-1 and TRBJ1-2; 10 positions agree with TRBD1. TRBV23-1 has ORF status, its function being uncertain. The CDR3: CATGQGDGYGYTF. CDR3 nucleotide sequence: TGCGCCACTGGACAGGGGGACGGCTATGGCTACACCTTC.